This T cell receptor beta chain was sequenced during a study of T cell repertoires in cytomegalovirus infection. Looking at the study overall: CMV infection plus the matching HLA type was flagged by public TCR beta signatures.

Germline values: CDR1 SGHRS, CDR2 YFSETQ. V lost 0 bases to trimming and J lost 6 bases, with 9 bases between them. CDR3 length: 14 amino acids. TCRdb analysed the reads with MiXCR anew, one entry per CDR3 protein. The table records about 450,000 distinct CDR3 sequences, around 32% of them present only once. Material for sequencing was PBMCs. This sequence joins TRBV5-1 and TRBJ2-2; no definite D call. The clonotype was recovered from a human donor in good health (CMV status not recorded). Some clones in this sample may be carry-over from other donors' samples. Written as DNA, the CDR3 is TGCGCCAGCAGCTTGGATGGTGGGCCCGGGGAGCTGTTTTTT. Encoded protein: CASSLDGGPGELFF.